This T cell receptor (beta chain) was found in a study of T cells in localized non-small cell lung cancer. CDR3 length equals 15 residues. From germline, CDR1 is LNHDA and CDR2 SQIVND (reference sequence). V was trimmed by 7 bases and J by 0 bases, leaving 14 bases between them. The protocol was immunoSEQ multiplex PCR, while the TCRdb copy is restricted to in-frame clones and leaves out a portion. This repertoire shows about 2,400 clones, 20% to 25% found once; its top ten account for approximately 14%. This chain uses TRBV19 with TRBJ2-3, with D maybe TRBD1 (5 bases). This sequence originates from a man between 40 and 70 years old with stage I squamous cell lung carcinoma. The source was normal lung tissue next to the tumor, collected before any cancer treatment. The CDR3 region is CASKTGLSSTDTQYF. The CDR3 DNA sequence: TGTGCCAGTAAAACAGGCCTTTCTAGCACAGATACGCAGTATTTT. Full variable domain (missing parts from reference TRBV19 and TRBJ2-3): DGGITQSPKYLFRKEGQNVTLSCEQNLNHDAMYWYRQDPGQGLRLIYYSQIVNDFQKGDIAEGYSVSREKKESFPLTVTSAQKNPTAFYLCASKTGLSSTDTQYFGPGTRLTVL.